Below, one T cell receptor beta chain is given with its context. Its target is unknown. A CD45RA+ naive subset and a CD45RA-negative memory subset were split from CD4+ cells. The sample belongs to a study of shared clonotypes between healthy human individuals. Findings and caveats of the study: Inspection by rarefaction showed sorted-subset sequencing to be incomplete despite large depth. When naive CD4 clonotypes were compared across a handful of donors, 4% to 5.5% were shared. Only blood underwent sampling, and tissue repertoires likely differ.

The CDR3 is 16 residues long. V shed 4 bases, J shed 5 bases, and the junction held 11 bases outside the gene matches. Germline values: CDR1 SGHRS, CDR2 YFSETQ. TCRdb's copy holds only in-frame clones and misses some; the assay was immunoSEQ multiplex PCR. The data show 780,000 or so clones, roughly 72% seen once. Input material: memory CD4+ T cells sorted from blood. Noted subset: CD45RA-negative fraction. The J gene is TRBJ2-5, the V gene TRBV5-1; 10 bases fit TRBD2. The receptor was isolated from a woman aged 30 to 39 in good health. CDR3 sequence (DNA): TGCGCCAGCAGCACCTGGACTAGCGGAACCGCGGAGACCCAGTACTTC. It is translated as CASSTWTSGTAETQYF. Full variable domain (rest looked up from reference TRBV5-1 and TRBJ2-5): KAGVTQTPRYLIKTRGQQVTLSCSPISGHRSVSWYQQTPGQGLQFLFEYFSETQRNKGNFPGRFSGRQFSNSRSEMNVSTLELGDSALYLCASSTWTSGTAETQYFGPGTRLLVL.